The next 26 T cell receptor beta chains were all read from a single sample in a study of control samples from healthy donors and cancer patients. Using immunoSEQ multiplex PCR, the repertoire was profiled, and TCRdb retains in-frame clones only, with some absent. The sample lists some 80,000 clones, around 94% occurring once. The specimen sequenced was blood. Receptor source: a woman in her fifties or sixties in good health.

The rearrangement uses TRBV4-3 and TRBJ1-5; D remains ambiguous. Germline assignment: CDR1 LGHNA and CDR2 YSLEER. There are 13 residues in the CDR3. V lost 1 base and J 7 bases, leaving 8 bases between the germline ends. As DNA, the CDR3 is TGCGCCAGCAGCCAAGGGGCGGGGCAGCCCCAGCATTTT. Translating it yields CASSQGAGQPQHF.

This clone was seen a single time. This sequence joins TRBV15 and TRBJ1-4; 9 nucleotides match TRBD1. The CDR3 length is 14 residues. Unmatched junction bases numbered 5, after V lost 5 bases and J lost 7 bases. Germline CDR1 reads LNHNV; CDR2 reads YYDKDF (reference sequence). The CDR3 coding sequence is TGTGCCACCAGCCGGGACAGGGTCGGTGAAAAACTGTTTTTT. It is translated as CATSRDRVGEKLFF.

This chain uses TRBV28 with TRBJ1-2; 11 positions agree with TRBD1. The CDR3 is 12 amino acids. CDR1 and CDR2 from the germline V gene are MDHEN and SYDVKM. Germline trimming cut 6 bases from V and 8 bases from J; bases unmatched to any gene: 2. The CDR3 bases are TGTGCCAGCAGAAGGACAGGGGGCGGCTACACCTTC. Translation gives CASRRTGGGYTF.

V usage is TRBV28 and J usage is TRBJ1-2; D ambiguous. The CDR3 runs to 14 residues. The V end was cut by 6 bases, the J end by 4 bases, with 15 bases between. The germline gives CDR1 MDHEN, CDR2 SYDVKM. The DNA for the CDR3 is TGTGCCAGCAGGCTAAACGGGATTCCCTATGGCTACACCTTC. Translating gives CASRLNGIPYGYTF.

The chain recombines TRBV19 with TRBJ1-4, with D unclear. Germline V gene lookup returns CDR1 LNHDA and CDR2 SQIVND (reference sequence). The CDR3 runs to 14 residues. Trimming pared 6 bases from V and 7 bases from J, leaving 15 bases between. The CDR3 sequence is CASSPDPGGEKLFF. The CDR3 DNA is TGTGCCAGTAGCCCGGACCCCGGTGGTGAAAAACTGTTTTTT.

The chain joins TRBV3-1 (or the pseudogene TRBV3-2) to TRBJ1-2, with unresolved D. V was clipped by 3 bases and J by 6 bases, with 14 bases between them. There are 14 residues in the CDR3. CDR1 and CDR2 (germline): LGHDT, YNNKEL (reference sequence). The CDR3 reads CASSHAGRLDGYTF. The CDR3 DNA follows: TGTGCCAGCAGCCACGCAGGACGATTAGATGGCTACACCTTC.

The chain joins TRBV19 to TRBJ2-1; 10 bases line up with TRBD1. The CDR3 has 15 amino acids. The germline gives CDR1 LNHDA, CDR2 SQIVND (reference sequence). V lost 2 bases and J lost 7; bases outside the gene matches: 5. CDR3 amino acids: CASSIIRQGANEQFF. CDR3 nucleotides: TGTGCCAGTAGTATAATTCGACAGGGGGCAAATGAGCAGTTCTTC. The whole variable domain, remainder taken from reference TRBV19 and TRBJ2-1, is DGGITQSPKYLFRKEGQNVTLSCEQNLNHDAMYWYRQDPGQGLRLIYYSQIVNDFQKGDIAEGYSVSREKKESFPLTVTSAQKNPTAFYLCASSIIRQGANEQFFGPGTRLTVL.

The chain uses TRBV3-1 (or the pseudogene TRBV3-2) and TRBJ2-2, with 12 bases matching TRBD2. Germline loops: CDR1 LGHDT, CDR2 YNNKEL (reference sequence). The junction had 3 bases not matched to a gene; V was cut back by 3 bases and J by 4 bases. CDR3 length: 16 amino acids. The CDR3 spells CASSQGLAGPTGELFF. Here the CDR3 DNA reads TGTGCCAGCAGCCAGGGACTAGCGGGCCCCACCGGGGAGCTGTTTTTT.

The J gene is TRBJ2-3, the V gene TRBV18; the D gene is possibly TRBD2 (5 bases). Trimming took 4 bases from V and 0 from J, leaving 14 bases between them. The CDR3 is made up of 16 amino acids. Germline V gene sequence: CDR1 KGHSH, CDR2 LQKENI. The CDR3 loop is CASSLKPGSSTDTQYF. CDR3 coding DNA: TGTGCCAGCTCACTTAAGCCGGGATCGAGCACAGATACGCAGTATTTT.

This chain links TRBV4-1 with TRBJ2-1, with 7 nucleotides matching TRBD2. Germline assignment: CDR1 MGHRA and CDR2 YSYEKL. V was clipped by 1 base and J by 6 bases; unmatched bases: 9. This CDR3 spans 16 amino acids. This CDR3 is CASSQGRASGRNEQFF. The CDR3 DNA sequence: TGCGCCAGCAGCCAAGGTCGGGCTAGCGGACGCAATGAGCAGTTCTTC.

The rearrangement links TRBV7-2 to TRBJ1-5, with D possibly matching TRBD1 (5 bases). This CDR3 has 13 residues. Trimming cost V 5 bases and J 7 bases, with 12 bases left between them. Germline V gene data show CDR1 as SGHTA and CDR2 as FQGNSA. CDR3 in amino acids: CASSRGSGQPQHF. CDR3 DNA sequence: TGTGCCAGCAGCCGGGGGTCGGGCCAGCCCCAGCATTTT.

The chain has TRBV7-9 and TRBJ2-1; D ambiguous. V was trimmed by 3 bases and J by 15 bases, leaving 18 bases between them. This CDR3 contains 13 residues. CDR1 is SEHNR, CDR2 FQNEAQ, per germline (reference sequence). The CDR3, as DNA: TGTGCCAGCAGCTTCCGGGCCCATCCCCGGCGGTTCTTC. Translation: CASSFRAHPRRFF.

The rearrangement uses TRBV28 and TRBJ1-1; D ambiguous. This CDR3 has 13 amino acids. Looked up from germline, CDR1 is MDHEN and CDR2 is SYDVKM. V lost 3 bases and J lost 4, with 9 bases in between. CDR3 sequence: CASSFFQSTEAFF. The CDR3 bases are TGTGCCAGCAGTTTTTTCCAATCCACTGAAGCTTTCTTT.

J is TRBJ2-7 and V is TRBV28; 7 bases agree with TRBD2. The V segment lost 3 bases and the J segment 2 bases; nucleotides outside the gene matches: 7. This CDR3 has 15 amino acids. CDR1 and CDR2 from the germline V gene are MDHEN and SYDVKM. CDR3 sequence: CASSLTTGGPYEQYF. The CDR3, as DNA: TGTGCCAGCAGTTTGACCACGGGAGGCCCCTACGAGCAGTACTTC.

This chain uses TRBV25-1 with TRBJ2-3, with TRBD2 as a possible D gene (6 bases). V gave up 3 bases and J gave up 4 bases, with 14 bases separating them. This CDR3 spans 15 amino acids. Germline V lookup: CDR1 MGHDK, CDR2 SYGVNS. CDR3 sequence reads: CASSDWGGGADTQYF. Written as DNA, the CDR3 is TGTGCCAGCAGTGATTGGGGAGGAGGGGCAGATACGCAGTATTTT.

The chain links TRBV30 to TRBJ2-2; a possible D gene is TRBD1 (5 bases). The germline V gene encodes CDR1 GTSNPN and CDR2 SVGIG (reference sequence). This CDR3 comprises 13 residues. Trimming took 2 bases from V and 6 from J, leaving 10 bases between them. The CDR3 loop is CAWSIGAAGELFF. DNA for the CDR3: TGTGCCTGGAGTATAGGGGCGGCCGGGGAGCTGTTTTTT. Full variable domain (outside the CDR3, taken from reference TRBV30 and TRBJ2-2): SQTIHQWPATLVQPVGSPLSLECTVEGTSNPNLYWYRQAAGRGLQLLFYSVGIGQISSEVPQNLSASRPQDRQFILSSKKLLLSDSGFYLCAWSIGAAGELFFGEGSRLTVL.

The V and J genes are TRBV5-6 and TRBJ2-5; D unclear. The germline CDR1 and CDR2 sequences are SGHDT and YYEEEE. This CDR3 comprises 14 residues. V lost 0 bases, J lost 1 base, and 7 bases lay in between. The CDR3 DNA is TGTGCCAGCAGCTTGGCCCACGTCCAAGAGACCCAGTACTTC. Translated: CASSLAHVQETQYF.

The chain couples TRBV28 to TRBJ1-3, with 7 bases fitting TRBD1. V was clipped by 6 bases and J by 5 bases; unmatched bases: 10. Germline-derived CDR1 and CDR2 are MDHEN and SYDVKM. The CDR3 loop spans 15 amino acids. CDR3 sequence reads: CASSSDRARRNTIYF. The CDR3 DNA is TGTGCCAGCAGCTCAGACAGGGCAAGAAGAAACACCATATATTTT.

This chain joins TRBV7-2 and TRBJ2-1; 11 bases agree with TRBD1. The CDR3 has 15 amino acids. Trimming removed 1 base from V and 6 bases from J; junction bases left unmatched: 2. The germline CDR1 and CDR2 sequences are SGHTA and FQGNSA. The DNA of the CDR3 is TGTGCCAGCAGCTTAGGGACAGGGGGCGGCAATGAGCAGTTCTTC. Its protein is CASSLGTGGGNEQFF. Variable domain in full (rest from reference TRBV7-2 and TRBJ2-1): GAGVSQSPSNKVTEKGKDVELRCDPISGHTALYWYRQSLGQGLEFLIYFQGNSAPDKSGLPSDRFSAERTGGSVSTLTIQRTQQEDSAVYLCASSLGTGGGNEQFFGPGTRLTVL.

V is TRBV21-1 and J is TRBJ1-1; the table's D call TRBD1 went unverified against the DNA. TRBV21-1 is an annotated pseudogene. The CDR3 length is 16 residues. CDR3 sequence reads: CASSSIRTAGATEAFF. In DNA, the CDR3 is TGTGCCAGCAGCTCGATCCGGACCGCTGGGGCTACTGAAGCTTTCTTT.

This sequence joins TRBV2 and TRBJ2-5; 7 bases agree with TRBD2. V lost 7 bases to trimming and J lost 1 base; unmatched junction nucleotides: 3. The CDR3 sequence is 13 residues long. The germline V gene has CDR1 SNHLY and CDR2 FYNNEI. CDR3 nucleotide sequence: TGTGCCAGCATACGGGAGGCCCAAGAGACCCAGTACTTC. It codes for CASIREAQETQYF.

This clone occurred once. The V call is TRBV19, the J call TRBJ1-1; D gene ambiguous. The length of the CDR3 is 13 residues. The V end was cut by 4 bases, the J end by 1 base, with 7 bases between. Germline CDR1 reads LNHDA; CDR2 reads SQIVND (reference sequence). CDR3 protein: CASSKNSNTEAFF. In DNA, the CDR3 is TGTGCCAGTAGTAAGAACTCGAACACTGAAGCTTTCTTT.

This clone was seen only once. V is TRBV29-1 and J is TRBJ2-5; weak D call: TRBD1 (6 bases). This CDR3 is 15 amino acids long. V dropped 0 bases and J dropped 4 bases, with 15 bases sitting between them. The germline gives CDR1 SQVTM, CDR2 ANQGSEA. The CDR3 nucleotides are TGCAGCGTTGAAGATCCCTATAGGGGGAGAGAGACCCAGTACTTC. This encodes CSVEDPYRGRETQYF.

This clone has only one observation. The genes are TRBV19 and TRBJ1-1, with 9 bases aligning to TRBD1. The germline CDR1 and CDR2 sequences are LNHDA and SQIVND (reference sequence). With V trimmed by 2 bases and J by 7 bases, 5 bases remained unmatched. The CDR3 consists of 14 residues. This chain's CDR3 is CASSITPGQGEAFF. In DNA, the CDR3 is TGTGCCAGTAGTATAACACCGGGACAGGGTGAAGCTTTCTTT.

V usage is TRBV10-3 and J usage is TRBJ1-1; D call uncertain. The V gene's germline CDR1 is ENHRY and CDR2 SYGVKD. Trimming removed 6 bases from V and 5 bases from J, with 16 bases in between. The CDR3 is 14 amino acids. CDR3 in amino acids: CAIRKTDGGTEAFF. CDR3 coding DNA: TGTGCCATCAGGAAAACCGACGGCGGGACTGAAGCTTTCTTT.

This chain links TRBV5-1 with TRBJ2-7; 7 bases fit TRBD1. The junction had 5 bases not matched to a gene; V was cut back by 2 bases and J by 6 bases. The CDR3 loop spans 13 amino acids. Germline loops: CDR1 SGHRS, CDR2 YFSETQ. CDR3 DNA: TGCGCCAGCAGCTTCAGGGGGTCGGGCGAGCAGTACTTC. This gives the protein CASSFRGSGEQYF.